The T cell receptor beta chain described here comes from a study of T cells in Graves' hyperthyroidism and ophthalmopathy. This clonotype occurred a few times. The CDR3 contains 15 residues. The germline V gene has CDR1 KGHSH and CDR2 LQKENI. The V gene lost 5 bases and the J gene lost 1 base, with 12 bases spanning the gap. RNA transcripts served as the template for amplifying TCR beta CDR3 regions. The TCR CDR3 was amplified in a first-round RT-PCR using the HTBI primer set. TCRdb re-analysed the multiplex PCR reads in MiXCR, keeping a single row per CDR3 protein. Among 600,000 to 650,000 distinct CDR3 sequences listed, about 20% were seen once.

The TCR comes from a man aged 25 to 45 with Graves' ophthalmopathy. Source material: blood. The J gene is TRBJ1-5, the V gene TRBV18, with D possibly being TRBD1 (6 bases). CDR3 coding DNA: TGTGCCAGCTCAAACAGGGATCAGAGCAATCAGCCCCAGCATTTT. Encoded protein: CASSNRDQSNQPQHF.